Shown below are 15 T cell receptor beta chains from a single sample sequenced in a study of CD8 T cells in ankylosing spondylitis. TCRdb redid the calling of the 5' RACE reads with MiXCR, one entry per CDR3 protein. The data contain some 400,000 distinct CDR3 sequences, approximately 20% of them singletons. Study results and caveats: Ankylosing spondylitis blood appeared to carry a characteristic TCR beta motif of several highly homologous variants.

What these receptors recognize is not known. Sequenced material: blood, either unsorted or a sorted T cell fraction (not recorded which). The source of these receptors is a male donor with ankylosing spondylitis.

This chain links TRBV5-1 with TRBJ1-4, with 7 bases that match TRBD1. Germline loops: CDR1 SGHRS, CDR2 YFSETQ. CDR3 length: 15 amino acids. V dropped 6 bases and J dropped 8; count of bases not matched to a gene: 13. CDR3 in DNA: TGCGCCAGCACCTATAACAGGGGAAGGGAAGAAAAACTGTTTTTT. Translating it yields CASTYNRGREEKLFF.

The chain joins TRBV3-1 to TRBJ2-7; D gene ambiguous. CDR3 length equals 12 residues. Germline CDR1 reads LGHDT; CDR2 reads YNNKEL (reference sequence). Trimming took off 3 bases at V and 4 bases at J, with 7 bases between the two ends. The CDR3 here is CASSQWTYEQYF. CDR3 in DNA: TGTGCCAGCAGCCAGTGGACGTACGAGCAGTACTTC.

This clonotype was counted a few times. J is TRBJ2-5 and V is TRBV5-6, with D possibly TRBD1 on 6 matching bases. Germline lookup yields CDR1 SGHDT and CDR2 YYEEEE. The CDR3 runs to 15 residues. Trimming took 0 bases from V and 5 from J, leaving 14 bases between them. The CDR3 protein is CASSLVTGSEETQYF. DNA of the CDR3: TGTGCCAGCAGCTTGGTAACAGGGAGCGAGGAGACCCAGTACTTC.

The V gene is TRBV7-3, the J gene TRBJ2-7, with TRBD2 matching over 10 bases. Losses at the gene ends were 2 bases for V and 3 bases for J; bases not matched to a gene: 1. CDR3 length: 14 amino acids. Germline V gives CDR1 SGHTA, CDR2 FQGTGA. The CDR3 nucleotides read TGTGCCAGCAGCTTACTAGCGGGGGACTACGAGCAGTACTTC. Its protein is CASSLLAGDYEQYF.

The chain recombines TRBV30 with TRBJ2-3, with D hard to call. Germline CDR1 GTSNPN, CDR2 SVGIG (reference sequence). V was trimmed by 5 bases and J by 5 bases, leaving 11 bases between them. The CDR3 consists of 12 residues. The CDR3 protein is CAWSAGGDTQYF. CDR3 sequence (DNA): TGTGCCTGGTCCGCCGGCGGAGATACGCAGTATTTT.

The chain carries TRBV5-1 and TRBJ2-7, with TRBD1 matching 10 bases. CDR1 SGHRS and CDR2 YFSETQ come from the germline V gene. The CDR3 runs 15 residues. Trimming at V came to 1 base and at J to 3 bases, leaving 4 bases not matched to a gene. This CDR3 is CASSLPGQGDYEQYF. The CDR3 coding sequence is TGCGCCAGCAGCTTGCCCGGACAGGGGGACTACGAGCAGTACTTC.

In this sample, this clonotype turned up many times. CDR3 residues: CASSLASANGETQYF. The CDR3 DNA sequence: TGTGCCAGCAGCTTAGCGTCGGCTAACGGGGAGACCCAGTACTTC. The gene calls are TRBV7-2 and TRBJ2-5; no reliable D call. The germline V gene has CDR1 SGHTA and CDR2 FQGNSA. CDR3 size: 15 residues. Trimming removed 0 bases from V and 5 bases from J, with 13 bases in between.

This clonotype appeared many times. The J gene is TRBJ2-1, the V gene TRBV6-1; weak D call: TRBD2 (6 bases). Germline-derived CDR1 and CDR2 are MNHNS and SASEGT. The CDR3 contains 14 residues. Trimming stripped 5 bases from V and 3 bases from J, with 11 bases between. The CDR3 spells CASSLTSSYNEQFF. CDR3 nucleotide sequence: TGTGCCAGCAGTCTGACTAGTAGCTACAATGAGCAGTTCTTC.

Only a few counts were recorded for this clonotype. The chain couples TRBV7-9 to TRBJ1-1; 7 bases fit TRBD1. Trimming took 6 bases from V and 0 from J; bases not matched to a gene: 10. There are 16 residues in the CDR3. In germline, CDR1 is SEHNR, CDR2 FQNEAQ (reference sequence). For the CDR3, the DNA is TGTGCCAGCAGACCGAACAGGGGACCTCTGAACACTGAAGCTTTCTTT. Its protein product is CASRPNRGPLNTEAFF.

The J gene is TRBJ2-3, the V gene TRBV18; D may match TRBD1 or TRBD2 (6 bases each). V lost 0 bases and J lost 2, with 9 bases in between. Germline loops: CDR1 KGHSH, CDR2 LQKENI. This CDR3 has 15 amino acids. CDR3 coding DNA: TGTGCCAGCTCACCACCCGGGGGCTACACAGATACGCAGTATTTT. As protein: CASSPPGGYTDTQYF.

In this sample, this clonotype turned up a few times. The chain links TRBV20-1 to TRBJ2-4, with D perhaps TRBD2 (6 bases). Trimming took off 5 bases at V and 6 bases at J, with 17 bases between the two ends. From germline, CDR1 is DFQATT and CDR2 SNEGSKA (reference sequence). This CDR3 is built from 14 residues. CDR3 amino acids: CSAPQEGLINIQYF. CDR3 DNA: TGCAGTGCTCCACAGGAGGGACTTATAAACATTCAGTACTTC.

V and J are TRBV7-3 and TRBJ2-6; TRBD1 aligns across 7 bases. The CDR3 sequence is 16 residues long. CDR1 and CDR2 from the germline V gene are SGHTA and FQGTGA. Germline trimming cut 8 bases from V and 0 bases from J; bases unmatched to any gene: 7. The CDR3 sequence is CASSWTGNSGANVLTF. DNA of the CDR3: TGTGCCAGCTCCTGGACAGGCAACTCTGGGGCCAACGTCCTGACTTTC.

This chain links TRBV5-1 with TRBJ2-7, with TRBD1 identical over 7 bases. This CDR3 is 14 amino acids long. In germline, CDR1 is SGHRS, CDR2 YFSETQ. Unmatched junction bases numbered 7, after V lost 4 bases and J lost 3 bases. The CDR3 sequence is CASSVGQVDYEQYF. The CDR3 nucleotides read TGCGCCAGCAGCGTCGGACAGGTAGACTACGAGCAGTACTTC.

This clonotype was counted only a few times. This rearrangement joins TRBV20-1 to TRBJ1-4; D unclear. The germline CDR1 and CDR2 sequences are DFQATT and SNEGSKA (reference sequence). V was shortened by 1 base and J by 4 bases, with 7 bases between the two germline ends. This CDR3 is built from 13 residues. Written as DNA, the CDR3 is TGCAGTGCTAGAGTCGGACTTAATGAAAAACTGTTTTTT. It specifies CSARVGLNEKLFF.

This clonotype occurred a few times. The rearrangement joins TRBV7-9 to TRBJ1-2, with D possibly being TRBD1 (5 bases). CDR1 SEHNR and CDR2 FQNEAQ come from the germline V gene (reference sequence). The CDR3 runs 14 residues. V lost 0 bases and J 8 bases, leaving 13 bases between the germline ends. The CDR3 region has the DNA TGTGCCAGCAGCTTAGCGACAGCGTCCTCAGGCTACACCTTC. Its protein is CASSLATASSGYTF.